This T cell receptor beta chain was identified in a study of T-cell memory formation after mild COVID-19. Across the study: TCR clusters were mostly donor specific.

Notes on the study in general: Memory from before infection featured some responding clones, which suggests cross-reactive memory joined.

This clonotype has more than one count but fewer than ten. The target antigen is unknown. TCRdb reprocessed the 5' RACE reads with MiXCR, giving one entry per CDR3 protein. The sample comprises some 190,000 distinct CDR3 sequences, 16% of which are singletons, and more than 2% rests with the top ten. Germline V CDR1 and CDR2: MNHEY, SVGAGI. The ends were cut back, 5 bases at V and 5 bases at J, with 12 bases in the middle. The CDR3 is made up of 13 amino acids. The sequence derives from an adult woman who had mild COVID-19 (a few samples of this study predate the infection). Cell type and time point are not known. The V call is TRBV6-5, the J call TRBJ1-2; possibly TRBD1 for D (6 bases). The specimen was PBMCs or a T cell subset sorted from them (not recorded which). In DNA, the CDR3 is TGTGCCAGCAGTAACGGGGGCCTTTATGGCTACACCTTC. Translating gives CASSNGGLYGYTF.